Sequencing of this T cell receptor (beta chain) was carried out in a study of post-analysis software for immune sequencing data (dated by TCRdb to between 2014 and 2017). Broadly, across the study: The recorded disease courses included relapsing-remitting, secondary progressive and progressive-relapsing multiple sclerosis, and some patients had no subtype annotation. The patient repertoires were set against 10 to 11 previously published healthy control repertoires from donors whose ages ranged from roughly 6 to 26 years. A subset of samples was prepared in parallel using single-end sample barcoding, then pooled and co-amplified after Illumina adapter ligation. Paper-wide results and their limitations: Strong co-clustering of samples prepared in the same batch was shown by direct clustering with F measure, prompting a batch-effect correction. Significantly higher frequencies in patients than in controls were found for about five TRBV segments, including TRBV5-6, TRBV5-1 and TRBV20-1. The multiple sclerosis patient group was slightly younger than the control group. Compared with controls, multiple sclerosis patients had significantly lower normalized Chao1 diversity, a finding suggesting substantial peripheral T-cell clonal expansion.

TCR beta repertoires were profiled from peripheral blood of over 10 young patients with multiple sclerosis to demonstrate the VDJtools post-analysis software. Multiple sclerosis patients were children and adolescents aged roughly 6 to 17 years. Note on this clonotype: Its antigen is not yet known. The input lacks base qualities; no much larger clone sits a single base away.

Library generation was performed with PCR. Sequencing took place on an Illumina HiSeq 2500. Unique molecular identifiers were incorporated into TCR beta cDNA libraries to reduce PCR and sequencing biases. Every 1 to 10 million input T cells yielded 500,000 or so cDNA molecules, meaning each molecule approximated one T cell. Patient libraries were prepared and sequenced with the same protocol used for the earlier healthy control dataset. Samples belonging to the same batch were prepared together, multiplexed and sequenced on a shared HiSeq lane. The authors' analysis ran thus. Raw barcoded reads were processed with MIGEC, discarding single-read molecular identifier groups before consensus assembly and CDR3 extraction. Clonotype tables were post-analysed with VDJtools, and diversity was normalized by down-sampling all datasets to the smallest sample size. To correct batch-related cross-sample contamination, repertoire overlap clustering matched CDR3 amino acid sequences but not nucleotide sequences. TCRdb ran its own pipeline on the public reads, namely fastp trimming at Q25 and MiXCR clone calling, and kept in-frame beta chains. A single entry per CDR3 protein holds the most common genes and DNA from its merged rows. What appears here as the V and J calls and clone size reflects TCRdb's work, not the paper's. The sample table contains more than 500,000 distinct CDR3 sequences; only one count was recorded for about a third of them. The biggest ten clones account for 6% of the sample.

CDR1 and CDR2 are drawn from the germline V gene (reference sequence): WNHNN, SYGVQD. CDR3 length: 15 amino acids, cysteine to phenylalanine. Only the CDR3 region is kept as DNA, spanning 45 bases read in frame from base 1. Germline trimming: 0 bases from V, 4 bases from J; junction bases outside gene matches: 4. The sequencing sample was made of blood. This clonotype originated in a girl aged 2-17 years with multiple sclerosis. The sequence is built from TRBV10-1 and TRBJ2-3, and 7 bases in between align with TRBD1. The CDR3 here reads CASSESDRDADTQYF. At the DNA level, the sequence is TGCGCCAGCAGTGAGTCAGACAGGGATGCAGATACGCAGTATTTT.